These T cell receptor beta chains were read from a single sample in a study of early T cells in non-severe SARS-CoV-2 infection. A single record per CDR3 protein comes from TCRdb applying MiXCR to the 5' RACE reads. The sample has 50,000 to 60,000 distinct CDR3 sequences; 6.6% are singletons. The sample here was whole blood, taken at baseline. The receptors were sampled from an adult who was a healthcare worker with PCR-confirmed SARS-CoV-2 infection or an uninfected control (not recorded which). Both conserved end residues are part of each CDR3. A D gene is named only where the DNA matches it firmly. Not all rows give a size; the values are once, few, many and, for expanded clones, a class.

d_gene | j_gene | abundance | v_gene | CDR3nt | CDR3aa
. | TRBJ2-7 | . | TRBV6-6 | TGTGCCAGCAGTTACTCGGGTCCCTTGGGGCAGTACTTC | CASSYSGPLGQYF
. | TRBJ1-1 | many | TRBV16 | TGTGCCAGCAGCCAGTCCTTAGGCTCGTTTGTATTT | CASSQSLGSFVF
. | TRBJ2-4 | few | TRBV20-1 | TGCAGTGCTAGAGATCCGGTGCCGAACATTCAGTACTTC | CSARDPVPNIQYF
. | TRBJ2-3 | . | TRBV5-1 | TGCGCCAGCAGCTTGGGACAGAAGGCAGATACGCAGTATTTT | CASSLGQKADTQYF
. | TRBJ1-1 | few | TRBV10-3 | TGTGCCATCAGTGGGAGAGAGGCGAACACTGAAGCTTTCTTT | CAISGREANTEAFF
. | TRBJ2-7 | many | TRBV6-6 | TGTGCCAGCAGTTACAACCCAGGGTATCCGGAGCAGTACTTC | CASSYNPGYPEQYF
TRBD2 | TRBJ2-7 | many | TRBV4-2 | TGTGCCAGCAGCCAAGTGTCTAGCGGGGGCGGCGAGCAGTACTTC | CASSQVSSGGGEQYF
. | TRBJ2-1 | . | TRBV20-1 | TGCAGTGCTAAACCGTCCCGTAACAATGAGCAGTTCTTC | CSAKPSRNNEQFF
. | TRBJ1-1 | many | TRBV5-5 | TGTGCCAGCAGCTTGTTTGGTAGCACTGAAGCTTTCTTT | CASSLFGSTEAFF
TRBD2 | TRBJ2-5 | . | TRBV9 | TGTGCCAGCAGCTTTACTCCCGAGCGGGGGCAAGAGACCCAGTACTTC | CASSFTPERGQETQYF
. | TRBJ2-6 | . | TRBV6-6 | TGTGCCAGCAGTTACGGCTCTGGGGCCAACGTCCTGACTTTC | CASSYGSGANVLTF
. | TRBJ1-5 | many | TRBV12-3/TRBV12-4 | TGTGCCAGCAGGGGGACGGCCCATCAGCCCCAGCATTTT | CASRGTAHQPQHF
. | TRBJ2-1 | many | TRBV10-3 | TGTGCCATCAGTGGATACAGGGATCGGGATGAGCAGTTCTTC | CAISGYRDRDEQFF
TRBD2 | TRBJ2-1 | few | TRBV11-3 | TGTGCCAGCAGCTTGGGCGGGGGGCGTGAGCAGTTCTTC | CASSLGGGREQFF
TRBD1 | TRBJ2-7 | . | TRBV6-2/TRBV6-3 | TGTGCCAGCAGTCTTGGACAGGGGGCTTCGGTCGAGCAGTACTTC | CASSLGQGASVEQYF
TRBD2 | TRBJ2-1 | few | TRBV7-9 | TGTGCCAGCAGCTACGGACTAGCGGGGGTTGAAGAGCAGTTCTTC | CASSYGLAGVEEQFF
. | TRBJ1-5 | many | TRBV6-5 | TGTGCCAGCAGCCTTACCTGGGATGGCAATCAGCCCCAGCATTTT | CASSLTWDGNQPQHF
TRBD1 | TRBJ2-5 | few | TRBV7-9 | TGTGCCAGCAGCTTGGAGACAGGGGCACCAGAAGAGACCCAGTACTTC | CASSLETGAPEETQYF
. | TRBJ1-6 | many | TRBV12-3/TRBV12-4 | TGTGCCAGCAGTTTCGGAAATTCACCCCTCCACTTT | CASSFGNSPLHF
. | TRBJ2-5 | few | TRBV7-9 | TGTGCCAGCAGCTCCGGGGGAGAGACCCAGTACTTC | CASSSGGETQYF
. | TRBJ2-7 | many | TRBV4-2 | TGTGCCAGCAGCCGGGCCAAGGACGTCTACGAGCAGTACTTC | CASSRAKDVYEQYF
TRBD1 | TRBJ2-7 | many | TRBV29-1 | TGCAGCGTCGTTGGACAGGGTGGAGAGCAGTACTTC | CSVVGQGGEQYF
. | TRBJ2-7 | many | TRBV7-2 | TGTGCCAGCAGCTTACGACAAGAGGGGTACGAGCAGTACTTC | CASSLRQEGYEQYF
TRBD1 | TRBJ1-4 | many | TRBV10-3 | TGTGCCATCAGTAGGACAGGAGCAACTAATGAAAAACTGTTTTTT | CAISRTGATNEKLFF
. | TRBJ2-4 | many | TRBV19 | TGTGCCAGTAGTATACGGGGGGCCATTCAGTACTTC | CASSIRGAIQYF
TRBD1 | TRBJ1-5 | few | TRBV12-3/TRBV12-4 | TGTGCCAGCAGCTTGGACAGGGCCAATCAGCCCCAGCATTTT | CASSLDRANQPQHF
. | TRBJ2-3 | few | TRBV5-8 | TGTGCCAGCAGCCCTCATATAGGTTACACAGATACGCAGTATTTT | CASSPHIGYTDTQYF
. | TRBJ1-2 | . | TRBV12-3/TRBV12-4 | TGTGCCAGCAGTTCCCGAGAGAACTATGGCTACACCTTC | CASSSRENYGYTF
. | TRBJ1-1 | many | TRBV29-1 | TGCAGCGTTGATTCCCCCAGGGTCAACACTGAAGCTTTCTTT | CSVDSPRVNTEAFF
. | TRBJ1-2 | few | TRBV18 | TGTGCCAGCTCACCATTTACCGGAGATTCCGGGCGGGATGGCTACACCTTC | CASSPFTGDSGRDGYTF
. | TRBJ2-4 | many | TRBV7-2 | TGTGCCAGCAGCTTACGTCCGGGGCACTCGGCCAAAAACATTCAGTACTTC | CASSLRPGHSAKNIQYF
TRBD1 | TRBJ2-7 | few | TRBV6-5 | TGTGCCAGCAACAGGGACAGCTTTTCCTACGAGCAGTACTTC | CASNRDSFSYEQYF
. | TRBJ2-2 | many | TRBV29-1 | TGCAGCGTTGTAGGTTTCACCGGGGAGCTGTTTTTT | CSVVGFTGELFF
TRBD2 | TRBJ2-1 | few | TRBV7-2 | TGTGCCAGCAGCTTACTGGGACTAGCGGGGGGATATGAGCAGTTCTTC | CASSLLGLAGGYEQFF
. | TRBJ2-3 | . | TRBV7-9 | TGTGCCAGCAGGTCCCGTAGAGGCCGGGGGCAAGATACGCAGTATTTT | CASRSRRGRGQDTQYF
. | TRBJ2-5 | many | TRBV20-1 | TGCAGTGCTAGTCGGGGGCCCGAAGAGACCCAGTACTTC | CSASRGPEETQYF
. | TRBJ1-1 | . | TRBV5-5 | TGTGCCAGCAGCTCTAGACCCGGGGAGACACAACTGGCTGAAGCTTTCTTT | CASSSRPGETQLAEAFF
. | TRBJ2-7 | many | TRBV28 | TGTGCCAGCAGCCTCAGGGCTGGTGAGCAGTACTTC | CASSLRAGEQYF
TRBD1 | TRBJ1-2 | many | TRBV9 | TGTGCCAGCAGCGTAGAAGAAGGGGGCAATGGCTACACCTTC | CASSVEEGGNGYTF
. | TRBJ1-4 | . | TRBV7-9 | TGTGCCAGCGGACCAACTAATGAAAAACTGTTTTTT | CASGPTNEKLFF
TRBD2 | TRBJ2-7 | few | TRBV29-1 | TGCAGCGTCAGTAGCGGGGGGCTAGGAAACGAGCAGTACTTC | CSVSSGGLGNEQYF
TRBD1 | TRBJ1-4 | few | TRBV5-1 | TGCGCCAGCAGCCTGCGGACAGGCGATGAAAAACTGTTTTTT | CASSLRTGDEKLFF